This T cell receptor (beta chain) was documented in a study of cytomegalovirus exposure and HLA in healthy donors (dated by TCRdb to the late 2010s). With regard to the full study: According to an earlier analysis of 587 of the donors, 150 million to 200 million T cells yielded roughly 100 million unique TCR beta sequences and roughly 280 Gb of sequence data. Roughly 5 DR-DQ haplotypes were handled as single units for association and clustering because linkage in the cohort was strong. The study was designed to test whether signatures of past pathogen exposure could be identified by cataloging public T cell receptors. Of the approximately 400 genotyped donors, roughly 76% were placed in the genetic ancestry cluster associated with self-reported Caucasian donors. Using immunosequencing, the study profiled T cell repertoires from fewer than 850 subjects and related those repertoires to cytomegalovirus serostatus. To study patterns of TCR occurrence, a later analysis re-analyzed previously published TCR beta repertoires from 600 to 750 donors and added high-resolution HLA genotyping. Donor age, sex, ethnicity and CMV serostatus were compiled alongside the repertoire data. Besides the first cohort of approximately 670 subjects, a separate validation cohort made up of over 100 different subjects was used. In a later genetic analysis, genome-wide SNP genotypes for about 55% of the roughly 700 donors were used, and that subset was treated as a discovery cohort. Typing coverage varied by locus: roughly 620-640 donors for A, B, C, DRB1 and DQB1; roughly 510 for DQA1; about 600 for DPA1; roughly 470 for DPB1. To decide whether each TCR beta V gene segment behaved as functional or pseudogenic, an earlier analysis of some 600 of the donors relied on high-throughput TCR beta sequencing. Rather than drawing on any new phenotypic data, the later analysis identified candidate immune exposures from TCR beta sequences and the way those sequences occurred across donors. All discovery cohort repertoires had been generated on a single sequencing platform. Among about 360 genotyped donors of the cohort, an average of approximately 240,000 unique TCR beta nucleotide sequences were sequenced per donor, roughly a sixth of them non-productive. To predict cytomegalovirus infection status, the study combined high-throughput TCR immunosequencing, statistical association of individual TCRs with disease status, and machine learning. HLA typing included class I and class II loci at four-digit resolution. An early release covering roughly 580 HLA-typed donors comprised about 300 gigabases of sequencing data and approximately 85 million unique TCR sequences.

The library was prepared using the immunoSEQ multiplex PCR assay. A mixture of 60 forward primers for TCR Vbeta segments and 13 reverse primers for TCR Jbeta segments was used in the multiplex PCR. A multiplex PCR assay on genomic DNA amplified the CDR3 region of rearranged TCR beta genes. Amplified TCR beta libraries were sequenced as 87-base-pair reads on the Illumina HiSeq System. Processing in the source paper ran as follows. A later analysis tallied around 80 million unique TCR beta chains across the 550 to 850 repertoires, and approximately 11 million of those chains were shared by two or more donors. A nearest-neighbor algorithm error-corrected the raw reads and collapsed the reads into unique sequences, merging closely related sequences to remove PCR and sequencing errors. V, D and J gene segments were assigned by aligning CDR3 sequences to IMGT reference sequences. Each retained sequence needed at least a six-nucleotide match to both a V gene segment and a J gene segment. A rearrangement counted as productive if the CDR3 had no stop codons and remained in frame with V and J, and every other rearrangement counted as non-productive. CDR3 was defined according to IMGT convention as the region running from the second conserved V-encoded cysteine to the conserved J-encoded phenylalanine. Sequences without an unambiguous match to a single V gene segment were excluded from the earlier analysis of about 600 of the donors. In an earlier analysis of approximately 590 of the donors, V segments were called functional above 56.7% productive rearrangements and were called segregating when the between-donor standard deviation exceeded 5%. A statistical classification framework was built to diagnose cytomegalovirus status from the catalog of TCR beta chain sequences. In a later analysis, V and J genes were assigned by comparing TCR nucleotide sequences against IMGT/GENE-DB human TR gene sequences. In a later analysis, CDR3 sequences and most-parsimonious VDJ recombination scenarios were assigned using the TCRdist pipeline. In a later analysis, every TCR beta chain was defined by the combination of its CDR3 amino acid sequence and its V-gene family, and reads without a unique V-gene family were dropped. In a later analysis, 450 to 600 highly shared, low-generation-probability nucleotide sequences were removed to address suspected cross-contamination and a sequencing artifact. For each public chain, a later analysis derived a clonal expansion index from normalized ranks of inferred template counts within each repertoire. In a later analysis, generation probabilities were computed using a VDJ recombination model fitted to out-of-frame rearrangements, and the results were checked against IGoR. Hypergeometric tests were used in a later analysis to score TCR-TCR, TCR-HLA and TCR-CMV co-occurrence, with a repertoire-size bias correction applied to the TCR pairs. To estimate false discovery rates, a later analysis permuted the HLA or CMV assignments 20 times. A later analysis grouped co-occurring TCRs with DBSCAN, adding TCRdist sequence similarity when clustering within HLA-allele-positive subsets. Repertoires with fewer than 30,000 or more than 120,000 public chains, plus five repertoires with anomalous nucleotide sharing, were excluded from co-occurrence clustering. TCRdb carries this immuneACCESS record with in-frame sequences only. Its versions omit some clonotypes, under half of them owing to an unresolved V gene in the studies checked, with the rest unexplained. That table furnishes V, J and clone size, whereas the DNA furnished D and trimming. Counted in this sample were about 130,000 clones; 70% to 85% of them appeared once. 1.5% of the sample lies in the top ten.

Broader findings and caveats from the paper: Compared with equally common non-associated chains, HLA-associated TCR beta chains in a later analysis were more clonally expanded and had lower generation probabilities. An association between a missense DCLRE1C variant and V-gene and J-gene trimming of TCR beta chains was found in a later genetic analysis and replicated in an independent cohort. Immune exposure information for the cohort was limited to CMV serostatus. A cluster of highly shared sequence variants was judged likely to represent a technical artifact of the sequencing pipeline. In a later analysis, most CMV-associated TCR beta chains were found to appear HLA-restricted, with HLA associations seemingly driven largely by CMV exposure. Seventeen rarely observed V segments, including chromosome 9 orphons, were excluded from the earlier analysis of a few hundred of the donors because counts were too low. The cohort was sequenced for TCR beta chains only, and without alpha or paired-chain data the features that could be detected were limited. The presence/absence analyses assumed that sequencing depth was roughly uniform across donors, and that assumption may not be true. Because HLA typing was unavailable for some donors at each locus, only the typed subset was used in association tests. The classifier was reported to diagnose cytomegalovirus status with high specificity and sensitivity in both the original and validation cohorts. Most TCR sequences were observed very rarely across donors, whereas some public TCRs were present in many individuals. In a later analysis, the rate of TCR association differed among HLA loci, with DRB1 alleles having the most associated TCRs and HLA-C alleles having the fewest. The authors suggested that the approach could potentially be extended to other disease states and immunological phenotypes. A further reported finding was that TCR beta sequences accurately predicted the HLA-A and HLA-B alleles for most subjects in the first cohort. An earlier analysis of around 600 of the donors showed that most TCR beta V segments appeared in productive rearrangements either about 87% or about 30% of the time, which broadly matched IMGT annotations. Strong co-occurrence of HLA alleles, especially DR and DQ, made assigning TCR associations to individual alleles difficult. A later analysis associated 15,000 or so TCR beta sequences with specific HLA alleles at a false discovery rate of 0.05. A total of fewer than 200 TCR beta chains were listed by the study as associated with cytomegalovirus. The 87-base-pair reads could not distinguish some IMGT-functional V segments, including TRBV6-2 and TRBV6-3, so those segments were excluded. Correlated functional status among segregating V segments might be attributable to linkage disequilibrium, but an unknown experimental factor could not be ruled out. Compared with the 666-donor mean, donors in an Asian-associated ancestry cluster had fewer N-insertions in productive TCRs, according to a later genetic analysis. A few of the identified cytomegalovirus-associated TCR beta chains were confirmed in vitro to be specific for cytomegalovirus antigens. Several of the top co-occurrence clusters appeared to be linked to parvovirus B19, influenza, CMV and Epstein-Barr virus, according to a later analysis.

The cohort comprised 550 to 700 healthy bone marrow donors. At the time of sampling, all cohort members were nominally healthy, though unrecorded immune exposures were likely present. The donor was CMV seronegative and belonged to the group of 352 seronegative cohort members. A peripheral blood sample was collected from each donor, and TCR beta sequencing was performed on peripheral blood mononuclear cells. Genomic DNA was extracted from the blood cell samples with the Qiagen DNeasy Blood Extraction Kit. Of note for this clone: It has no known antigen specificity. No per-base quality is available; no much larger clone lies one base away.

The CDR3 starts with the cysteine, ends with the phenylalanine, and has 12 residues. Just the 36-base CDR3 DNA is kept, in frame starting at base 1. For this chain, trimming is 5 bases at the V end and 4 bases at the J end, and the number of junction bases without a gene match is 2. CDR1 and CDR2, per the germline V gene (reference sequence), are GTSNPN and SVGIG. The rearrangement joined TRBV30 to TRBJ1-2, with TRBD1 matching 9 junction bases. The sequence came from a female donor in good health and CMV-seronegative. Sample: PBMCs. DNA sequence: TGTGCCTGGGGGGACAGGGTCTATGGCTACACCTTC. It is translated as CAWGDRVYGYTF.